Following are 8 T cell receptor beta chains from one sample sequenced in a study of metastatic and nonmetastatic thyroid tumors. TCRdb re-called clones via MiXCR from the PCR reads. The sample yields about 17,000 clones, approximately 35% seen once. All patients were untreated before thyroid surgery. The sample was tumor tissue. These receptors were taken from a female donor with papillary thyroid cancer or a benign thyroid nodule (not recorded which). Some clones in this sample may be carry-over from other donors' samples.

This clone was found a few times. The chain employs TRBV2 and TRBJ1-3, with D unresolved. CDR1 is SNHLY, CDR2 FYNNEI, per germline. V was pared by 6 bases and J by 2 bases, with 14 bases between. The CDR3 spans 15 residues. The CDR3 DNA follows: TGTGCCAGCAGCAGCTTTCTCAACCCTGGAAACACCATATATTTT. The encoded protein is CASSSFLNPGNTIYF.

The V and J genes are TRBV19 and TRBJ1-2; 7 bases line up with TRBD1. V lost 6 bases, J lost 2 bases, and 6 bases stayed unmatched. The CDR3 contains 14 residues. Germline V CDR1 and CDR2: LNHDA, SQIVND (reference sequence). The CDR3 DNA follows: TGTGCCAGTAGGGCTCCGGGACAGAACTATGGCTACACCTTC. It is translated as CASRAPGQNYGYTF.

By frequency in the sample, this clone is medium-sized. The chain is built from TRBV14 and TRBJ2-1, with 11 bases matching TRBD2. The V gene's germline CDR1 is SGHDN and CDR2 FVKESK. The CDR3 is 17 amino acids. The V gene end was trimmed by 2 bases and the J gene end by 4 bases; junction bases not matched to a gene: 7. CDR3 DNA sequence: TGTGCCAGCAGCCAAAGGCCGGGACTAGCGGAGTACAATGAGCAGTTCTTC. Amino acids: CASSQRPGLAEYNEQFF.

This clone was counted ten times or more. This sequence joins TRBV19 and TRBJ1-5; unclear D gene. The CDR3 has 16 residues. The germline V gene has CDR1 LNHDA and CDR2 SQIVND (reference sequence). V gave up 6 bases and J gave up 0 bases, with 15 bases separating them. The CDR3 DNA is TGTGCCAGTAGAACGCGGCCAGGCAATAGCAATCAGCCCCAGCATTTT. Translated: CASRTRPGNSNQPQHF.

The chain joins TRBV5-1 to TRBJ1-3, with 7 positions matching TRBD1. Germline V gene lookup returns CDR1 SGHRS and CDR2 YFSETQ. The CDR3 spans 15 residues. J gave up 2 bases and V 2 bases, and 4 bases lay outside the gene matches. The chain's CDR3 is CASSFLQGPGNTIYF. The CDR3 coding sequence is TGCGCCAGCAGCTTCCTACAGGGGCCTGGAAACACCATATATTTT.

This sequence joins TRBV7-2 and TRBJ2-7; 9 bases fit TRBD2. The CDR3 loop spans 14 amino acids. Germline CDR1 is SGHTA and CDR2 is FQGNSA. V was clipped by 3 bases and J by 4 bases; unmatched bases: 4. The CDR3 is CASSLSLAGYEQYF. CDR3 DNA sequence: TGTGCCAGCAGCTTGTCACTAGCGGGTTACGAGCAGTACTTC.

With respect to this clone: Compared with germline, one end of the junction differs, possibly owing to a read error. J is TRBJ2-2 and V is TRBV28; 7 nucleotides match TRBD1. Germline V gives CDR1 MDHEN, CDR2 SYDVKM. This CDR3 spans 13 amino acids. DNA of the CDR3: TGTGCCTGCAGGTTAGGGGGCACCGGGGAGCGGTTTTTT. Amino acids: CACRLGGTGERFF.

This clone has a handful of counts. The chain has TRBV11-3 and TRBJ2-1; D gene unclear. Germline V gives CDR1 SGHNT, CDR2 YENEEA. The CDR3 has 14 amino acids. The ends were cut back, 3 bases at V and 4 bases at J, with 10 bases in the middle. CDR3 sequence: CASSFDSRYNEQFF. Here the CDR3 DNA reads TGTGCCAGCAGCTTTGACTCCAGGTACAATGAGCAGTTCTTC.